Described below is a single TCR beta chain sequence and its context. Its antigen is currently unknown. This entry comes from a study of T cells in localized non-small cell lung cancer. Study findings and constraints: Longer survival (overall) was linked to higher T cell density in blood.

TCRdb's table, derived via immunoSEQ multiplex PCR, lists solely in-frame clones and lacks some. The sample carries about 48,000 clones, around 77% recorded once. Between the trimmed V and J ends, which lost 3 bases and 5 bases, there was a span of 12 bases. Germline CDR1 reads SGHDT; CDR2 reads YYEEEE. The CDR3 loop spans 14 amino acids. The genes are TRBV5-6 and TRBJ1-3; D might be TRBD1 (6 bases). The clonotype was recovered from a man aged 40 to 70 with stage I squamous cell lung carcinoma. Sequences were derived from peripheral blood, sampled before any cancer treatment. The chain's CDR3 is CASSSGTLRNTIYF. The CDR3 bases are TGTGCCAGCAGCTCCGGGACACTTCGAAACACCATATATTTT.